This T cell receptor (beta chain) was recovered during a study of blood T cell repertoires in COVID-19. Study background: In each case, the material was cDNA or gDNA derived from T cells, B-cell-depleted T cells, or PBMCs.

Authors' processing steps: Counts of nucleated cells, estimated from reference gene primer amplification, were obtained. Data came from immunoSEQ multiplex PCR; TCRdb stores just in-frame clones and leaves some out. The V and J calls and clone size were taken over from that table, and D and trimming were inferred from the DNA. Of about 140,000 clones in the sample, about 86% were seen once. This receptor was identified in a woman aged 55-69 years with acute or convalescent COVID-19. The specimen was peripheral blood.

The CDR3: CASSLSPRVAGGPFNTGELFF. The CDR3 DNA reads TGTGCCAGCAGTTTATCCCCCCGGGTGGCGGGGGGGCCTTTTAACACCGGGGAGCTGTTTTTT. The chain links TRBV27 to TRBJ2-2; TRBD2 matches at 9 bases. The V and J ends lost 0 bases and 2 bases, in that order; junction bases with no gene match: 16. The CDR3 extends over 21 amino acids. Germline V CDR1 and CDR2: MNHEY, SMNVEV (reference sequence).